This T cell receptor (beta chain) is from a study of CD8 T cells in Susac syndrome. General study points: The number of individuals included in the study's TCR sequencing and HLA analysis was acknowledged as relatively small.

Concerning this clonotype: Its antigen is unidentified.

Random-hexamer reverse transcription was applied to roughly 0.45 to 1 ug RNA. An immunoSEQ multiplex PCR generated amplified TCR beta CDR3 products spanning 54 Vbeta and 13 Jbeta. TCRdb reprocessed the immunoSEQ multiplex PCR reads with MiXCR, giving one entry per CDR3 protein. Found here are about 120,000 distinct CDR3 sequences, approximately 94% of them singletons; the top ten hold about 0.098%. The CDR3 runs to 14 residues. V gave up 7 bases and J gave up 1 base, with 17 bases separating them. Germline loops: CDR1 GTSNPN, CDR2 SVGIG (reference sequence). Sequencing of TCR beta was carried out in blood CD8+ and CD4+ T cells. Bulk CD8+ and CD4+ cells came from magnetic negative isolation; CD8+ TEMRA by FACS.

The chain employs TRBV30 and TRBJ2-7, with TRBD1 as a possible D gene (6 bases). The sequence came from a human donor in good health. The sequenced material came from CD4+ T cells from PBMCs. The CDR3 DNA reads TGTGCCTCCGCTGGACAGCACCTTTCCTACGAGCAGTACTTC. Its protein is CASAGQHLSYEQYF.